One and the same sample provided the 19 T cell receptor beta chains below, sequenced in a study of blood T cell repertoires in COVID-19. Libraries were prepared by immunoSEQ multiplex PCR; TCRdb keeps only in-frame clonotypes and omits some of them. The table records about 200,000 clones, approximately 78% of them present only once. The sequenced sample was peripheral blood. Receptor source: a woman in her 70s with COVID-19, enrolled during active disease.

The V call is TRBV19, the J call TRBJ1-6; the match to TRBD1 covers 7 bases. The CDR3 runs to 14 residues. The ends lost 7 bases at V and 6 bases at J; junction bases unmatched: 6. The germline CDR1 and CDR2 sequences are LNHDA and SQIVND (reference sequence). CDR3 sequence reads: CASTAGTANSPLHF. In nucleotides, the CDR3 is TGTGCCAGTACCGCCGGGACAGCTAATTCACCCCTCCACTTT.

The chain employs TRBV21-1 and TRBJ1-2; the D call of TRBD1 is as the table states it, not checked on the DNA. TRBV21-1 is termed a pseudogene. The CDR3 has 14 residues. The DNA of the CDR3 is TGTGCCAGCAGCAAAGGGGACAGCAACTATGGCTACACCTTC. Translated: CASSKGDSNYGYTF.

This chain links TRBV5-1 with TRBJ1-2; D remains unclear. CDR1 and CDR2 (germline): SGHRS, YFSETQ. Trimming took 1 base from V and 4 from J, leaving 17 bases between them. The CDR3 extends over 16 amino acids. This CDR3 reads CASSLSTERSGYGYTF. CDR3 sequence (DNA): TGCGCCAGCAGCTTGTCAACCGAACGAAGCGGCTATGGCTACACCTTC.

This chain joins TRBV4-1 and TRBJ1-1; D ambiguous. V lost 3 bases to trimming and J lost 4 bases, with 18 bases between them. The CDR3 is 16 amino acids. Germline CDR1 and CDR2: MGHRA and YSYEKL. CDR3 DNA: TGCGCCAGCAGCCACGTAGGCGTCGGTCGGAGCACTGAAGCTTTCTTT. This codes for CASSHVGVGRSTEAFF.

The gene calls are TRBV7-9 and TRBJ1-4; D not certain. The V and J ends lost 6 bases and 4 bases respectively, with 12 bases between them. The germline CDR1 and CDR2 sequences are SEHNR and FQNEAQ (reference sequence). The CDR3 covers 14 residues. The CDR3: CASRNIGDNEKLFF. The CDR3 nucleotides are TGTGCCAGCAGGAATATCGGGGATAATGAAAAACTGTTTTTT.

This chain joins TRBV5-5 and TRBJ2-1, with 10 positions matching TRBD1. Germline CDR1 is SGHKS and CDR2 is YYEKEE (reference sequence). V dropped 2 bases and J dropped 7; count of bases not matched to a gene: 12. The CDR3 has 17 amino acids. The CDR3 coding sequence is TGTGCCAGCAGCTTCATTTCGGGACAGGGGAGGGGTAATGAGCAGTTCTTC. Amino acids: CASSFISGQGRGNEQFF.

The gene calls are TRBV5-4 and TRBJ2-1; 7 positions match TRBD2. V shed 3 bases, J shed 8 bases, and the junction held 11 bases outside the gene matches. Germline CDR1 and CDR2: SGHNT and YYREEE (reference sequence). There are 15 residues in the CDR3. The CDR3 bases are TGTGCCAGCAGCTGGGTTGGGCGGGAGATGTATGAGCAGTTCTTC. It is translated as CASSWVGREMYEQFF. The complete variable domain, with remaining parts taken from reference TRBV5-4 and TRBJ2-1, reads ETGVTQSPTHLIKTRGQQVTLRCSSQSGHNTVSWYQQALGQGPQFIFQYYREEENGRGNFPPRFSGLQFPNYSSELNVNALELDDSALYLCASSWVGREMYEQFFGPGTRLTVL.

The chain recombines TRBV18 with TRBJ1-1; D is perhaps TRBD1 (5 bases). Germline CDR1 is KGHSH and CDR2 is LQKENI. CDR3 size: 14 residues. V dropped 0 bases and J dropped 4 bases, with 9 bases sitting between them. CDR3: CASSPPGGSTEAFF. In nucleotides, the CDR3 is TGTGCCAGCTCACCACCGGGGGGAAGCACTGAAGCTTTCTTT.

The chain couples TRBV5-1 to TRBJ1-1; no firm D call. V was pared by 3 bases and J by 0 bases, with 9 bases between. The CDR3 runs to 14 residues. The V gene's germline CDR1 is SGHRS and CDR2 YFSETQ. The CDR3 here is CASSSPDMNTEAFF. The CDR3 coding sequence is TGCGCCAGCAGCTCGCCAGACATGAACACTGAAGCTTTCTTT.

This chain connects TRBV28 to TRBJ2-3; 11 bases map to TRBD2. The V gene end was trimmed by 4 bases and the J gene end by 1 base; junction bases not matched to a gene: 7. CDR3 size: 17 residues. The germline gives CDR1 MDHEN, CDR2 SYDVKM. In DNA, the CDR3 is TGTGCCAGCAGTTCTACTCCACTAGCGGGAGGCACAGATACGCAGTATTTT. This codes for CASSSTPLAGGTDTQYF.

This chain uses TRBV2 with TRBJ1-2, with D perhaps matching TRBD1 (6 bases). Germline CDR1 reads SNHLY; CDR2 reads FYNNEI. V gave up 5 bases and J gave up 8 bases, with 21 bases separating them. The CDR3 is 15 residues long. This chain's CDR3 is CASSFTERTVYGYTF. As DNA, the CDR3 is TGTGCCAGCAGTTTCACCGAACGGACAGTCTACGGCTACACCTTC.

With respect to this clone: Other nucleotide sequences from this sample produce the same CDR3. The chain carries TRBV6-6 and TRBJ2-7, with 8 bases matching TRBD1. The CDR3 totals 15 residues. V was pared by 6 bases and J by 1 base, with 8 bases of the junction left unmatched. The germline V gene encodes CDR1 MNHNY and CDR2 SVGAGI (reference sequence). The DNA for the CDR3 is TGTGCCAGCAGCTCCGGACAGGGTAGTTCCTACGAGCAGTACTTC. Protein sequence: CASSSGQGSSYEQYF.

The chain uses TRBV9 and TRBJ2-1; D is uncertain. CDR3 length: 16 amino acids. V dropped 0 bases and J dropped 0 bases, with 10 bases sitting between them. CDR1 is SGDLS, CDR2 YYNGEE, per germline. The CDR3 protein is CASSVGWRSSYNEQFF. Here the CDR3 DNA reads TGTGCCAGCAGCGTAGGATGGAGAAGCTCCTACAATGAGCAGTTCTTC.

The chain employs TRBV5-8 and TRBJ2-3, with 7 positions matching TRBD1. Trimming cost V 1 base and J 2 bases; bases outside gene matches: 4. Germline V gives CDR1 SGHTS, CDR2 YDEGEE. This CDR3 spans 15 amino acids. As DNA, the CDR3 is TGTGCCAGCAGCTTGTGGACAGGCAACACAGATACGCAGTATTTT. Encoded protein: CASSLWTGNTDTQYF.

DNA of the CDR3: TGTGCCAGTACTTGGACTAGCGGGACTTATGAGCAGTTCTTC. Protein: CASTWTSGTYEQFF. V usage is TRBV19 and J usage is TRBJ2-1, with TRBD2 matching 12 bases. V was pared by 7 bases and J by 8 bases, with 6 bases of the junction left unmatched. Germline V gene data show CDR1 as LNHDA and CDR2 as SQIVND (reference sequence). The CDR3 extends over 14 amino acids.

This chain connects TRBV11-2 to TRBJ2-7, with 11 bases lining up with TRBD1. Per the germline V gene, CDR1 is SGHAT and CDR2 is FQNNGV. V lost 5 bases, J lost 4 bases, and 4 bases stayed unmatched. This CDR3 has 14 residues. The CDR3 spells CASSNGQGAYEQYF. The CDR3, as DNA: TGTGCCAGCAGCAACGGACAGGGGGCTTACGAGCAGTACTTC.

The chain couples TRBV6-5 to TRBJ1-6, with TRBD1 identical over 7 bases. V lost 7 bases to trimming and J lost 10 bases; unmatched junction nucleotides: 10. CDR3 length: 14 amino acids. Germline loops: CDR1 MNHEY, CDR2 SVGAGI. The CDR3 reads CASIATGQSSPLHF. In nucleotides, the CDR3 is TGTGCCAGCATCGCGACAGGGCAGAGCTCACCCCTCCACTTT.

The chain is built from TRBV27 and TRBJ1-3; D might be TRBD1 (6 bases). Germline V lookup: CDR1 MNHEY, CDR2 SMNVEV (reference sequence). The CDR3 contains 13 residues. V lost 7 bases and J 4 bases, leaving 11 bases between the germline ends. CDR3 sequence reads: CASTQGRGNTIYF. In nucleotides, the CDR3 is TGTGCCAGCACCCAGGGGCGCGGAAACACCATATATTTT.

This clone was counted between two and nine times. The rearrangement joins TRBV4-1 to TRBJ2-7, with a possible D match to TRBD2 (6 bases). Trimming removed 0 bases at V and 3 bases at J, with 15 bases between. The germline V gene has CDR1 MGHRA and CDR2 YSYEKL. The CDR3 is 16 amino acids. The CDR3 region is CASSQDPGTRNYEQYF. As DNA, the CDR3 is TGCGCCAGCAGCCAAGATCCCGGGACTCGAAACTACGAGCAGTACTTC.